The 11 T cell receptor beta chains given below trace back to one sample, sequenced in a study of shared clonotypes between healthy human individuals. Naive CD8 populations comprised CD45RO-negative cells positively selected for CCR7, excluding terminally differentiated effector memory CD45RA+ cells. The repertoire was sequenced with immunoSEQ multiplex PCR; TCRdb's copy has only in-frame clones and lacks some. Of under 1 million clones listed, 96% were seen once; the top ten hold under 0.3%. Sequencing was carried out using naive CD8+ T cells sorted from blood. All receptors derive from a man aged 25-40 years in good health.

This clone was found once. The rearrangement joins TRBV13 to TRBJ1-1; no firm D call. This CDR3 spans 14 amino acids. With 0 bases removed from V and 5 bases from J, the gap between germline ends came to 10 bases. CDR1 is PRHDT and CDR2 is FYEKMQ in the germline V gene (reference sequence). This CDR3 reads CASSLGHGGTEAFF. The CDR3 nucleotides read TGTGCCAGCAGCTTAGGTCACGGTGGAACTGAAGCTTTCTTT.

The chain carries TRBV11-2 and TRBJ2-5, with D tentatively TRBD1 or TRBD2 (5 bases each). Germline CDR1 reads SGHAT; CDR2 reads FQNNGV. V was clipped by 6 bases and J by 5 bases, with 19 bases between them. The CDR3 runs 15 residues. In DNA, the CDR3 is TGTGCCAGCAGGGGGGTCGGCTGGCCGATGGAGACCCAGTACTTC. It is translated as CASRGVGWPMETQYF.

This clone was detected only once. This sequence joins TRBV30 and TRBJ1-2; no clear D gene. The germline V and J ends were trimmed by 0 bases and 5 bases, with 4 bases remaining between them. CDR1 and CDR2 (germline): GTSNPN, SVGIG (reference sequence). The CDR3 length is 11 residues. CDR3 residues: CAWSVLYGYTF. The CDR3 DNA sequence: TGTGCCTGGAGTGTATTATATGGCTACACCTTC.

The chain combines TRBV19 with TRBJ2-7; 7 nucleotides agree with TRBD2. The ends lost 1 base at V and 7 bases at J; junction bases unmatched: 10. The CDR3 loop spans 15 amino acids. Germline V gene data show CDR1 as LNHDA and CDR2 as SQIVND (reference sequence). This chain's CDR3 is CASSIAASGTLEQYF. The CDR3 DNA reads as TGTGCCAGTAGTATAGCGGCTAGCGGTACGTTGGAGCAGTACTTC.

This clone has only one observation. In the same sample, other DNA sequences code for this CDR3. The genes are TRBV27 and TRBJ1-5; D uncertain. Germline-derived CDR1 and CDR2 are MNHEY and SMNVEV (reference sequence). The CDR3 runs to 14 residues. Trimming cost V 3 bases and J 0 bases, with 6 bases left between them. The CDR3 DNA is TGTGCCAGCAGTTTCGGCGGTAGCAATCAGCCCCAGCATTTT. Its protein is CASSFGGSNQPQHF.

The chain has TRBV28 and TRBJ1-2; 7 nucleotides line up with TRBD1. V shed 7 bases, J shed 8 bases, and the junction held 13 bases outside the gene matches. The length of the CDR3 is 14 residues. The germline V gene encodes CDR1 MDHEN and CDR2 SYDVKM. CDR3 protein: CASTPVQGSGGYTF. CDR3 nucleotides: TGTGCCAGCACCCCCGTACAGGGGTCGGGCGGCTACACCTTC.

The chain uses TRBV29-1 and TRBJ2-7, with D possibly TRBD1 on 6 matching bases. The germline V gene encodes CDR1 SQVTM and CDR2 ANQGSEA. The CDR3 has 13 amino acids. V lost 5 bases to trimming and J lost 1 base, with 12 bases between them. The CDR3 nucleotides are TGCAGCGTTAAACAGGGACAATCCTACGAGCAGTACTTC. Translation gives CSVKQGQSYEQYF.

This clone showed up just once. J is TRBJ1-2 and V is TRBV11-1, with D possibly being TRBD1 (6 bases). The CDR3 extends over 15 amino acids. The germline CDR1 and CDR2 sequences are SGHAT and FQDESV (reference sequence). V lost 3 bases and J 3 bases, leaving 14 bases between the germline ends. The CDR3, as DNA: TGTGCCAGCAGCTTCGGGAGCGGGGGCCACTATGGCTACACCTTC. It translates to CASSFGSGGHYGYTF.

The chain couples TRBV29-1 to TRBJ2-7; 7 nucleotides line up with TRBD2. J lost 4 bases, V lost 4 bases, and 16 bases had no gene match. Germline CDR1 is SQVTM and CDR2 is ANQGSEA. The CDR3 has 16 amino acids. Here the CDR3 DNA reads TGCAGCGTTGGGTCTTATGTGGAGGGGAGGGAATACGAGCAGTACTTC. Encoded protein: CSVGSYVEGREYEQYF.

The CDR3 sequence is CASRIATDTQYF. The CDR3 bases are TGTGCCAGCAGAATCGCGACAGATACGCAGTATTTT. The rearrangement uses TRBV7-9 and TRBJ2-3; D is unclear. From germline, CDR1 is SEHNR and CDR2 FQNEAQ (reference sequence). The CDR3 consists of 12 residues. V was shortened by 6 bases and J by 3 bases, with 7 bases between the two germline ends.

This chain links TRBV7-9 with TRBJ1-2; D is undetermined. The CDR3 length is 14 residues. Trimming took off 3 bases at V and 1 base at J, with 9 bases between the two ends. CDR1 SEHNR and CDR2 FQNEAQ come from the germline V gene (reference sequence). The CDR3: CASSFSNSNYGYTF. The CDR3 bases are TGTGCCAGCAGCTTCAGTAACAGTAACTATGGCTACACCTTC.